The 3 T cell receptor beta chains below were found in one sample sequenced in a study of OX40 agonist ivuxolimab in advanced cancers. The method behind the library was the immunoSEQ multiplex PCR assay. Drawn from immuneACCESS, this table holds only the in-frame rearrangements with V and J called that TCRdb kept. Clones are partly lost; checked studies trace under half to an unresolved V gene and leave the rest unexplained. The sample has approximately 100,000 clones on record, about 80% of them singletons. The leading ten clones occupy roughly 5% of the sample. Sequences were derived from CD4+ or CD8+ T cells sorted from blood, sampled in a trial of the OX40 agonist ivuxolimab. The source of these receptors is an adult with an advanced solid tumor such as melanoma, head and neck, liver or kidney cancer.

CDR3 residues: CASSPPTGSTDTQYF. In DNA, the CDR3 is TGTGCCAGCAGCCCCCCGACAGGGAGCACAGATACGCAGTATTTT. This chain links TRBV6-5 with TRBJ2-3; TRBD1 aligns across 7 bases. The germline V gene has CDR1 MNHEY and CDR2 SVGAGI. V shed 6 bases, J shed 0 bases, and the junction held 6 bases outside the gene matches. This CDR3 contains 15 residues.

The V and J genes are TRBV5-6 and TRBJ1-5; D is perhaps TRBD1 (6 bases). This CDR3 contains 14 residues. Germline V gives CDR1 SGHDT, CDR2 YYEEEE. V dropped 2 bases and J dropped 6 bases, with 12 bases sitting between them. CDR3 amino acids: CASSFGQRVQPQHF. The CDR3 DNA sequence: TGTGCCAGCAGCTTCGGACAGCGGGTTCAGCCCCAGCATTTT. The complete variable domain, with remaining parts taken from reference TRBV5-6 and TRBJ1-5, reads DAGVTQSPTHLIKTRGQQVTLRCSPKSGHDTVSWYQQALGQGPQFIFQYYEEEERQRGNFPDRFSGHQFPNYSSELNVNALLLGDSALYLCASSFGQRVQPQHFGDGTRLSIL.

This chain connects TRBV29-1 to TRBJ2-7, with D perhaps matching TRBD1 (6 bases). V was clipped by 7 bases and J by 0 bases, with 13 bases between them. CDR1 SQVTM and CDR2 ANQGSEA come from the germline V gene. This CDR3 region has 13 residues. The CDR3 loop is CSASQGSSYEQYF. The CDR3 coding sequence is TGCAGCGCTTCGCAGGGGAGCTCCTACGAGCAGTACTTC.